This T cell receptor (beta chain) was recorded in a study of graft-versus-host responses after intestinal transplantation. Study information: Among the recipients, transplants were multivisceral, liver-intestinal, or isolated intestinal.

This CDR3 spans 17 amino acids. The trim removed 6 bases at V and 4 bases at J, leaving 17 bases unmatched. From germline, CDR1 is LNHDA and CDR2 SQIVND (reference sequence). Assay used: immunoSEQ multiplex PCR; TCRdb lists only in-frame clones, some missing. The data show around 21,000 clones, with 33% seen just once and roughly 10% held by the top ten. Irradiated, violet-dye-labeled stimulator cells, roughly 200,000 in number, were plated with roughly 200,000 CFSE-labeled responder cells. This sequence was found in a human patient who received an intestinal transplant. The sequencing used alloreactive CD8+ T cells from a mixed lymphocyte reaction culture, collected before intestinal transplant. Subset defined: CFSE-low proliferating T cells sorted from roughly six-day pre-transplant mixed lymphocyte reaction (GvH or HvG direction). The rearrangement uses TRBV19 and TRBJ1-2; 7 bases are a match to TRBD1. CDR3 in amino acids: CASSGRGAGGTLYGYTF. In nucleotides, the CDR3 is TGTGCCAGTAGCGGAAGAGGAGCAGGGGGAACACTCTATGGCTACACCTTC.